This TCR beta chain was identified in a study of T-cell reconstitution after alpha-beta-depleted transplantation in children. A library of TCRbeta sequences, prepared with unique molecular identifiers, was generated. One entry per CDR3 protein, called by TCRdb with MiXCR from the PCR reads. The table has about 690,000 distinct CDR3 sequences, around 17% seen once. This clonotype was picked up a small number of times. J gave up 1 base and V 6 bases, and 13 bases lay outside the gene matches. The CDR3 totals 19 residues. The chain is built from TRBV12-3 or TRBV12-4 and TRBJ2-6, with 9 bases that match TRBD1. The source is a human donor who donated a stem cell graft to a child with acute myeloid leukemia. This specimen consisted of PBMCs from the stem cell graft donor, obtained from the stem cell graft. The CDR3 coding sequence is TGTGCCAGCAGCACTCCGGGACAGGGTTGGGGATCTGGGGCCAACGTCCTGACTTTC. It specifies CASSTPGQGWGSGANVLTF.